This T cell receptor beta chain was retrieved from a study of blood T cell repertoires in COVID-19 (dated by TCRdb to the early 2020s). With regard to the full study: Samples covering the acute and convalescent phases of COVID-19 were provided by collaborators in the United States, Italy and Spain. The samples were drawn from the first 160 participants of the ongoing ImmuneRACE study and from 1,254 subjects provided by 6 global collaborators. Where HLA class I and class II types were available, the types were taken from metadata supplied by the sample provider, not from assay-based typing. The repertoires were released in a freely available public database intended as a resource for research on the immune response to SARS-CoV-2. Deeply sampled blood TCRbeta repertoires from subjects exposed to, actively infected with, or recovered from COVID-19 were included in the dataset. The sample metadata nearly always contained a de-identified subject ID, COVID-19 status, age in years and sex. The material from the prospective study consisted of cDNA or gDNA derived from T cells, B-cell-depleted T cells, or PBMCs.

Overall results and qualifications from the work: How much clinical and demographic metadata was included differed by source and by participant, and the metadata was provided uncurated.

For this chain, trimming is 2 bases at the V end and 0 bases at the J end, and the number of junction bases without a gene match is 0. From the cysteine up to the phenylalanine, the CDR3 has a length of 14 residues. Left in the record is the CDR3 DNA by itself, 42 bases read in frame from the first base. The germline V gene supplies CDR1 ENHRY and CDR2 SYGVKD. Collaborating institutions collected whole blood in K2EDTA tubes following their own protocols. Collaborator samples were shipped for TCRbeta analysis as frozen whole blood, isolated PBMCs, or DNA extracted from either sample type. TCRbeta CDR3 regions were amplified from genomic DNA by means of the immunoSEQ Assay, a bias-controlled multiplex PCR. As for the original processing: The number of nucleated cells in each sample was estimated by amplification of reference gene primers within the assay. Sequence reads were collapsed and filtered to measure the absolute abundance of every unique TCRbeta CDR3 rearrangement. For each sample, productive Simpson clonality was calculated as the square root of Simpson's diversity index over productive rearrangements. Sourced from immuneACCESS, this table was stored by TCRdb with only in-frame sequences that have V and J called. A share of the clones is absent; for the studies checked, an unresolved V gene accounts for under half, and the remainder has no known explanation. The V and J calls and clone size are taken from that table; D and trimming were inferred from the DNA. The sample table contains hundreds of thousands of clones; only one count was recorded for around 82% of them. The ten largest clones take up roughly 2.7% of the sample.

On this clone: Its recognized antigen is unknown. It has no much larger one-base neighbor in the sample; base qualities were not kept.

Sequencing used peripheral blood. The receptor's source is a woman in her forties with active or convalescent COVID-19. The chain was built from TRBV10-3 and TRBJ2-7, and 8 bases in between align with TRBD2. The CDR3 region reads CAISELAGSYEQYF. The DNA is as follows: TGTGCCATCAGTGAGCTAGCGGGCTCCTACGAGCAGTACTTC.